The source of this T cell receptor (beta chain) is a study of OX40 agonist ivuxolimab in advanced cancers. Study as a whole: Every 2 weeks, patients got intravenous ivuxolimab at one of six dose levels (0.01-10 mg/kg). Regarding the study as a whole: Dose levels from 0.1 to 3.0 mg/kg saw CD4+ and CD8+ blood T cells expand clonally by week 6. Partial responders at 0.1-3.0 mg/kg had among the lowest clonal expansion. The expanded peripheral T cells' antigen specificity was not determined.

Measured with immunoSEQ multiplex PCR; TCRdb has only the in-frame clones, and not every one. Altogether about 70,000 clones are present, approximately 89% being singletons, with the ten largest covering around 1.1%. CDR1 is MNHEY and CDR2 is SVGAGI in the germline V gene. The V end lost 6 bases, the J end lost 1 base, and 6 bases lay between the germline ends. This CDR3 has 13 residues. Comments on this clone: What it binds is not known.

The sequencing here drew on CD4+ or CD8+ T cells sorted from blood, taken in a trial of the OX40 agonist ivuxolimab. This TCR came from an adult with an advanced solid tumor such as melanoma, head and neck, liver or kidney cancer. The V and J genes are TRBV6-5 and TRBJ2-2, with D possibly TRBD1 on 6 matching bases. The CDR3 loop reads CASSRGNTGELFF. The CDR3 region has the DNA TGTGCCAGCAGCAGGGGGAACACCGGGGAGCTGTTTTTT.